The next 5 T cell receptor beta chains were all read from a single sample in a study of shared clonotypes between healthy human individuals. Sequencing was performed with immunoSEQ multiplex PCR; in TCRdb, only in-frame clones are kept and a portion is missing. The sample consists of fewer than 700,000 clones, 85% to 95% of them appearing once. CD45RO-negative CD8 cells positively selected for CCR7 made up the naive population, which excluded terminally differentiated effector memory CD45RA+ cells. The sequenced sample was naive CD8+ T cells sorted from blood. Every receptor here comes from a woman under 40 in good health.

The rearrangement links TRBV11-2 to TRBJ2-1, with 7 bases that match TRBD1. The CDR3 is 15 amino acids. The germline V gene has CDR1 SGHAT and CDR2 FQNNGV. J lost 5 bases, V lost 1 base, and 5 bases had no gene match. CDR3 nucleotides: TGTGCCAGCAGCTTAGGTGGGGGACAGAACAATGAGCAGTTCTTC. This encodes CASSLGGGQNNEQFF.

The chain employs TRBV28 and TRBJ2-1, with D tentatively TRBD2 (6 bases). Trimming shortened V by 3 bases and J by 4 bases, and 16 bases separated the two germline ends. Looked up from germline, CDR1 is MDHEN and CDR2 is SYDVKM. The CDR3 runs 16 residues. CDR3 coding DNA: TGTGCCAGCAGTTTCCGCGGACTACTGGAATACAATGAGCAGTTCTTC. As protein: CASSFRGLLEYNEQFF.

In its sample, this clone was seen once. The rearrangement uses TRBV29-1 and TRBJ2-1; weak D call: TRBD2 (5 bases). The CDR3 sequence is 9 residues long. In germline, CDR1 is SQVTM, CDR2 ANQGSEA. V lost 6 bases and J 10 bases, leaving 7 bases between the germline ends. The CDR3 reads CSVEAEQFF. CDR3 sequence (DNA): TGCAGCGTGGAGGCCGAGCAGTTCTTC.

The chain joins TRBV7-2 to TRBJ2-3; D remains ambiguous. The germline V and J ends were trimmed by 8 bases and 8 bases, with 17 bases remaining between them. CDR3 length: 13 residues. Germline loops: CDR1 SGHTA, CDR2 FQGNSA. CDR3 nucleotide sequence: TGTGCCAGCCGTGTCGGCAGACACGGTACGCAGTATTTT. Translation gives CASRVGRHGTQYF.

The chain joins TRBV6-1 to TRBJ2-7; possible D gene TRBD1, 6 bases. The length of the CDR3 is 18 residues. The V gene lost 0 bases and the J gene lost 2 bases, with 20 bases spanning the gap. CDR1 is MNHNS, CDR2 SASEGT, per germline. The CDR3 here is CASSEALLGTPLAYEQYF. In nucleotides, the CDR3 is TGTGCCAGCAGTGAAGCGCTTTTAGGGACACCGCTCGCCTACGAGCAGTACTTC.